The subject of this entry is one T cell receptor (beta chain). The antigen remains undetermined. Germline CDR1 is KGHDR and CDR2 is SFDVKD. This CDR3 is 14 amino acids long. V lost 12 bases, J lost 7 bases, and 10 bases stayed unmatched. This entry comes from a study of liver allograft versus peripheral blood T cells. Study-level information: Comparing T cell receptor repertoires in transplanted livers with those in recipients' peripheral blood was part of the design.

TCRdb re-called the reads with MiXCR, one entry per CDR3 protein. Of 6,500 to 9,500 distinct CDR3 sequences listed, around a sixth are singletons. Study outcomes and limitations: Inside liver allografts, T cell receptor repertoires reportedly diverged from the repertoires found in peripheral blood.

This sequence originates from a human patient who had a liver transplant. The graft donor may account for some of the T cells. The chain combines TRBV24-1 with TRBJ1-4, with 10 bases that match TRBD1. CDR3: CAPQGQGTGEKLFF. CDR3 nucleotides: TGTGCCCCCCAGGGACAGGGGACTGGTGAAAAACTGTTTTTT.